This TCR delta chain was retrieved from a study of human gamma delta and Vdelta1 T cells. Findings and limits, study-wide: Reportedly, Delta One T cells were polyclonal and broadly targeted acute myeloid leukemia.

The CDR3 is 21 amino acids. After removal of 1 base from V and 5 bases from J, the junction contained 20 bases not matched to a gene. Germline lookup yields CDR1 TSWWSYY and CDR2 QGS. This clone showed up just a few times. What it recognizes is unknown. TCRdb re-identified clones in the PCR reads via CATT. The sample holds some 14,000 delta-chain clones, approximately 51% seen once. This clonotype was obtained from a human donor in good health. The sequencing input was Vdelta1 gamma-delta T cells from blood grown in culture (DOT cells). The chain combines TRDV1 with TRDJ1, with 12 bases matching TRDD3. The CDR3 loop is CALGEPTPVPRYWGILDKLIF. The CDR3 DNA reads TGTGCTCTTGGGGAACCCACGCCGGTTCCTCGCTACTGGGGGATACTTGATAAACTCATCTTT.